This paragraph covers one T cell receptor beta chain sequence. Its cognate antigen is unknown. These data are taken from a study of beta chain features in type 1 diabetes. Notes on the study in general: Moderately but significantly shorter TCRB CDR3s were found in Type 1 diabetes patients in all four CD4+ subsets.

Purities in excess of 98% were seen in all sorted populations. Germline V CDR1 and CDR2: SQVTM, ANQGSEA. V lost 5 bases to trimming and J lost 0 bases; unmatched junction nucleotides: 4. The CDR3 is made up of 14 amino acids. Investigators reverse transcribed all isolated RNA, so they sequenced expressed TCRB transcripts. This table comes from immunoSEQ multiplex PCR, and its TCRdb copy is limited to in-frame clones, with some not included. The sample lists fewer than 400,000 clones, less than 9.5% occurring once. J is TRBJ2-1 and V is TRBV29-1, with TRBD2 identical over 7 bases. Sequenced material: central memory CD4+ T cells from blood. The origin of this receptor is a woman aged 18-29 years in good health. The CDR3 DNA follows: TGCAGCGTTTATGGCGGGAGCTCCTACAATGAGCAGTTCTTC. Encoded protein: CSVYGGSSYNEQFF.